This TCR beta chain was obtained from a study of radiotherapy plus CTLA-4 blockade in lung cancer (dated by TCRdb to 2016 to 2019). Study-wide context: Among the enrolled patients, around 17% had an objective response, and 31% reached disease control.

In regard to this clone: Its specific antigen is unknown. One base away there is no much larger clone; base qualities are not given.

The library was generated by the immunoSEQ multiplex PCR assay. TCRdb holds this immuneACCESS table with in-frame rearrangements only. Some clones are missing; in checked studies, unresolved V genes explain under half, and the rest has no known cause. For this sample there are approximately 85,000 clones; about 86% appear just once. Of the sample, 2% to 2.5% is held by the ten largest clones. Findings and caveats that apply to the study as a whole: Increased serum interferon-beta after radiation, together with early dynamic changes in blood T cell clones, were reported to be the strongest predictors of response. TCR clones derived from tumors expanded in peripheral blood after treatment with radiotherapy and ipilimumab.

The study evaluated CTLA-4 blockade (ipilimumab) given together with focal radiation therapy in patients who had chemo-refractory metastatic non-small-cell lung cancer. This clonotype originated in a human donor with non-small cell lung cancer who had a partial response to radiotherapy plus ipilimumab. Sequencing used peripheral blood, obtained from a patient treated with radiotherapy plus ipilimumab.

The CDR3 sequence is CASMNRGYEQYF. The DNA sequence is TGTGCCAGCATGAACAGGGGGTACGAGCAGTACTTC. The chain was built from TRBV25-1 and TRBJ2-7, and TRBD1 aligns with 8 junction nucleotides. Based on the germline V gene, the CDR1 and CDR2 sequences are MGHDK and SYGVNS. Trimming takes 7 bases off V and 4 bases off J; junction bases not matched to a gene: 3. Reading from cysteine to phenylalanine, the CDR3 counts 12 amino acids. The retained sequence is limited to the CDR3, 36 bases, with the frame set at the first base.